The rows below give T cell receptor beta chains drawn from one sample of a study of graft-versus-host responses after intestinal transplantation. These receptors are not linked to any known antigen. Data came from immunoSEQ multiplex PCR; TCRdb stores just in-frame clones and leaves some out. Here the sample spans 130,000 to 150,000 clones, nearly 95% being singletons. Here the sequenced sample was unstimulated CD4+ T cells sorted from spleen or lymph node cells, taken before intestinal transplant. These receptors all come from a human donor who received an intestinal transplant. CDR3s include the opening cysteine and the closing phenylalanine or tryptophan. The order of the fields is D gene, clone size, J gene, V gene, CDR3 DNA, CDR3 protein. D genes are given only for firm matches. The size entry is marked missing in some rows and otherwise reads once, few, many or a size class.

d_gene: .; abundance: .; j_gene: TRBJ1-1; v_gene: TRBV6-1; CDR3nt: TGTGCCAGCAGTGGATTACAGGGAGGTGAAGCTTTCTTT; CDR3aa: CASSGLQGGEAFF
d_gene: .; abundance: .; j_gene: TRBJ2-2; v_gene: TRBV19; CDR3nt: TGTGCCAGTAGTAGCCGCGCGGGATCGAACACCGGGGAGCTGTTTTTT; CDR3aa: CASSSRAGSNTGELFF
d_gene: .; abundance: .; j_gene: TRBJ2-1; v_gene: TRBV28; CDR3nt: TGTGCCAGCAGCCCCTCCGGTTTGCGGGGAGTCTCCAATGAGCAGTTCTTC; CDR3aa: CASSPSGLRGVSNEQFF
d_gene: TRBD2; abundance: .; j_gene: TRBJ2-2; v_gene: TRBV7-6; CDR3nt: TGTGCCAGCAGTTTCGGACTAGCGGGAGGAAACACCGGGGAGCTGTTTTTT; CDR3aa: CASSFGLAGGNTGELFF
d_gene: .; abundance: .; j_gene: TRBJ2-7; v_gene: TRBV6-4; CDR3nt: TGTGCCAGCAGGTCCGTACGGGAGAGGTGGGGCTACGAGCAGTACTTC; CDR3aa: CASRSVRERWGYEQYF
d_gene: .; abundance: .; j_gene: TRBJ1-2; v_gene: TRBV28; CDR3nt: TGTGCCAGCAGTCTCTTCGCGGGTTTGAGGGACTACACCTTC; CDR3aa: CASSLFAGLRDYTF
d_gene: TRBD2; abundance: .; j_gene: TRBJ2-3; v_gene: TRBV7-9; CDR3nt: TGTGCCAGCAGCTTAACCAGCGGGAGTGGAGATACGCAGTATTTT; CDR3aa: CASSLTSGSGDTQYF
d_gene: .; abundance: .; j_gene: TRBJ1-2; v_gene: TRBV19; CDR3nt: TGTGCCAGTAGTATGGTACAGGTTGGCGGCTACACCTTC; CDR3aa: CASSMVQVGGYTF
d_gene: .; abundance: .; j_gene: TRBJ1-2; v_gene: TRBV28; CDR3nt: TGTGCCAGCAGTTTACAACAGGGTTGGAATTTTGGTTCCCTCTATGGCTACACCTTC; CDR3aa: CASSLQQGWNFGSLYGYTF
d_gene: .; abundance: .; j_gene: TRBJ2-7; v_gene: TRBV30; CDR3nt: TGTGCCTGGAGTGTCGCCGGATCCCTAACCTACGAGCAGTACTTC; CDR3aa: CAWSVAGSLTYEQYF
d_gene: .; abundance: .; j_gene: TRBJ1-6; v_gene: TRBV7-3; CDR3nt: TGTGCCAGCAGAATACAGGAGGCGCAAAATTCACCCCTCCACTTT; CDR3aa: CASRIQEAQNSPLHF
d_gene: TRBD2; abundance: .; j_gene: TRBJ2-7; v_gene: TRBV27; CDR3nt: TGTGCCAGCAGTCCGTACCCCTCTCTGGCGGGAGCTAGGGAAGACGAGCAGTACTTC; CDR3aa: CASSPYPSLAGAREDEQYF
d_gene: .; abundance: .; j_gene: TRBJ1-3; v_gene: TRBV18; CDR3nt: TGTGCCAGCTCACCAACAGACTCTGGAAACACCATATATTTT; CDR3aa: CASSPTDSGNTIYF
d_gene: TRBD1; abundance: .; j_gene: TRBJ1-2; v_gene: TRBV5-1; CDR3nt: TGCGCCAGCAGCTTGGGACAGGGGATGGATGGCTACACCTTC; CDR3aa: CASSLGQGMDGYTF
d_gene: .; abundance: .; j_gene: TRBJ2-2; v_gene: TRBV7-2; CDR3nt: TGTGCCAGCAGCTTAGGTACAGGGACCGGGGAGCTGTTTTTT; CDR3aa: CASSLGTGTGELFF
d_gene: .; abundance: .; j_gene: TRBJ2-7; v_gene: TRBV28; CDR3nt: TGTGCCAGCAGTTTAGGGCTAGGGATCTACGAGCAGTACTTC; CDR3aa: CASSLGLGIYEQYF
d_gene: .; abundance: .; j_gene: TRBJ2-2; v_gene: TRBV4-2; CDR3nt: TGTGCCAGCAGCCCCCAGGGGACGGACACCGGGGAGCTGTTTTTT; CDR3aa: CASSPQGTDTGELFF
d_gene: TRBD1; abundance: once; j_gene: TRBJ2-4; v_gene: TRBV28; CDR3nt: TGTGCCAGCAGTTTTAATCGGGTCGGGACAGTCGAAAACATTCAGTACTTC; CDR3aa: CASSFNRVGTVENIQYF
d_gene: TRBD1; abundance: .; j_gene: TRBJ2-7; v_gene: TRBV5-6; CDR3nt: TGTGCCAGCAGCTCACCGGGACAGATATCCTACGAGCAGTACTTC; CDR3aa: CASSSPGQISYEQYF
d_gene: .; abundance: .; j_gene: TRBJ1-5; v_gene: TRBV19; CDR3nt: TGTGCCAGTCAACTCGGCGGGGGAGGTCAGCCCCAGCATTTT; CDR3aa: CASQLGGGGQPQHF
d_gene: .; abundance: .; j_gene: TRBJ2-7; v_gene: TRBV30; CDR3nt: TGTGCCTGGAGTCTACAGAATTTCTACGAGCAGTACTTC; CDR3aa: CAWSLQNFYEQYF
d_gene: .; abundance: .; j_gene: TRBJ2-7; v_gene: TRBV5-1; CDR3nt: TGCGCCAGCAGCTTGACGCCGGCCTACGAGCAGTACTTC; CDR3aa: CASSLTPAYEQYF
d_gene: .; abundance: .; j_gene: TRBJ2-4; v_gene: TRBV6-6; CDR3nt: TGTGCCAGCAGTTACGCACAGGGTCCAGCCAAAAACATTCAGTACTTC; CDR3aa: CASSYAQGPAKNIQYF
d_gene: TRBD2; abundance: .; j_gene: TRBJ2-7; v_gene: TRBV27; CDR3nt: TGTGCCAGCAGTCGACTAGCGGGGGCCTACGAGCAGTACTTC; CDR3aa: CASSRLAGAYEQYF
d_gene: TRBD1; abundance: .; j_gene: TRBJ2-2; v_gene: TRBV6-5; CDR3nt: TGTGCCAGCAGAGACAGGGGGAACACCAGGGAGCTGTTTTTT; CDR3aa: CASRDRGNTRELFF
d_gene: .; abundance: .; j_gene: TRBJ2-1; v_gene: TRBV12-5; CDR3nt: TGTGCTAGTGGTTTGGTAATAGGGGGAGAAGGAAACAATGAGCAGTTCTTC; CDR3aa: CASGLVIGGEGNNEQFF
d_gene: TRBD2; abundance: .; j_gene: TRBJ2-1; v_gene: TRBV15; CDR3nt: TGTGCCACCAGCAGAGTCCTGACTAGCGGAGCGTACAATGAGCAGTTCTTC; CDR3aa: CATSRVLTSGAYNEQFF